One sample yielded the 24 T cell receptor beta chains listed below, sequenced in a study of cytomegalovirus exposure and HLA in healthy donors. Use of 60 Vbeta and 13 Jbeta primers characterized the PCR. Here immunoSEQ multiplex PCR was the method, and the copy in TCRdb shows in-frame clones only, minus some. The sample carries over 85,000 clones, about 80% recorded once. The sequencing sample was made of PBMCs. Source of these receptors: a female donor in good health and CMV-seropositive.

The rearrangement uses TRBV19 and TRBJ1-1; TRBD1 is a possible D gene (5 bases). Deletions cut 3 bases from V and 4 bases from J, with 12 bases between. The CDR3 spans 14 residues. CDR1 is LNHDA, CDR2 SQIVND, per germline (reference sequence). CDR3: CASSMQGSITEAFF. The CDR3, as DNA: TGTGCCAGTAGTATGCAGGGTTCAATCACTGAAGCTTTCTTT.

For the CDR3, the DNA is TGCGCCAGCAGCTTGGATCGGGATCTGGCAGATACGCAGTATTTT. Encoded protein: CASSLDRDLADTQYF. This chain joins TRBV5-1 and TRBJ2-3, with D tentatively TRBD2 (5 bases). The V end was cut by 0 bases, the J end by 4 bases, with 12 bases between. There are 15 residues in the CDR3. From germline, CDR1 is SGHRS and CDR2 YFSETQ.

The chain has TRBV7-2 and TRBJ1-1; D uncertain. Germline V lookup: CDR1 SGHTA, CDR2 FQGNSA. Trimming shortened V by 0 bases and J by 10 bases, and 15 bases separated the two germline ends. This CDR3 is built from 14 residues. The CDR3 region is CASSLAAGGRGAFF. DNA for the CDR3: TGTGCCAGCAGCTTAGCCGCGGGAGGGCGTGGAGCTTTCTTT.

The rearrangement uses TRBV4-1 and TRBJ2-1; D is unresolved. This CDR3 has 12 amino acids. V shed 1 base and J shed 6 bases, with 4 bases lying between them. The germline V gene has CDR1 MGHRA and CDR2 YSYEKL. In nucleotides, the CDR3 is TGCGCCAGCAGCCAAGTCTCCAATGAGCAGTTCTTC. It is translated as CASSQVSNEQFF.

The rearrangement uses TRBV18 and TRBJ2-4; 11 bases agree with TRBD1. Germline CDR1 and CDR2: KGHSH and LQKENI. The CDR3 runs 18 residues. Unmatched junction bases numbered 7, after V lost 3 bases and J lost 0 bases. The CDR3 coding sequence is TGTGCCAGCTCACCGGGAGGACAGGGGGCTTTAGCCAAAAACATTCAGTACTTC. Amino acids: CASSPGGQGALAKNIQYF. Using reference TRBV18 and TRBJ2-4 for the parts outside the CDR3, the full variable domain is NAGVMQNPRHLVRRRGQEARLRCSPMKGHSHVYWYRQLPEEGLKFMVYLQKENIIDESGMPKERFSAEFPKEGPSILRIQQVVRGDSAAYFCASSPGGQGALAKNIQYFGAGTRLSVL.

CDR3 nucleotide sequence: TGTGCCAGCAGCGTCAAAGCGGGCGACTACAATGAGCAGTTCTTC. Its protein is CASSVKAGDYNEQFF. This rearrangement joins TRBV5-8 to TRBJ2-1; possibly TRBD2 for D (6 bases). CDR1 is SGHTS and CDR2 is YDEGEE in the germline V gene. This CDR3 is built from 15 residues. Deletions cut 4 bases from V and 3 bases from J, with 14 bases between. Full variable domain (remainder filled in from reference TRBV5-8 and TRBJ2-1): EAGVTQSPTHLIKTRGQQATLRCSPISGHTSVYWYQQALGLGLQFLLWYDEGEERNRGNFPPRFSGRQFPNYSSELNVNALELEDSALYLCASSVKAGDYNEQFFGPGTRLTVL.

For the CDR3, the DNA is TGTGCCAGCAGCTTAAGAGGGATCTACAATGAGCAGTTCTTC. It yields the protein CASSLRGIYNEQFF. The chain recombines TRBV11-3 with TRBJ2-1; D perhaps matches TRBD2 (5 bases). This CDR3 region has 14 residues. V was clipped by 2 bases and J by 3 bases, with 8 bases between them. The V gene's germline CDR1 is SGHNT and CDR2 YENEEA.

V and J are TRBV7-9 and TRBJ1-4; TRBD1 might be the D (6 bases). The germline CDR1 and CDR2 sequences are SEHNR and FQNEAQ (reference sequence). V lost 8 bases and J 7 bases, leaving 11 bases between the germline ends. The CDR3 consists of 12 residues. CDR3 bases: TGTGCCAGCGGGGTGGGGGCTGAAAAACTGTTTTTT. This translates into CASGVGAEKLFF.

The rearrangement links TRBV6-4 to TRBJ2-1; TRBD2 aligns across 7 bases. With V trimmed by 0 bases and J by 0 bases, 2 bases remained unmatched. CDR3 size: 16 residues. In germline, CDR1 is MRHNA, CDR2 SNTAGT. The CDR3: CASSDSQRDSYNEQFF. The CDR3 bases are TGTGCCAGCAGTGACTCTCAGCGGGACTCCTACAATGAGCAGTTCTTC.

This clone has more than one count but fewer than ten. The rearrangement uses TRBV5-4 and TRBJ1-1; D unresolved. Germline V gives CDR1 SGHNT, CDR2 YYREEE (reference sequence). CDR3 length: 14 amino acids. Trimming removed 0 bases at V and 0 bases at J, with 6 bases between. The CDR3 sequence is CASSLGPMNTEAFF. The CDR3 DNA sequence: TGTGCCAGCAGCTTGGGGCCAATGAACACTGAAGCTTTCTTT.

The chain has TRBV5-5 and TRBJ1-2, with 9 bases lining up with TRBD1. Trimming took 4 bases from V and 8 from J; bases not matched to a gene: 9. The germline V gene encodes CDR1 SGHKS and CDR2 YYEKEE (reference sequence). This CDR3 has 14 residues. The CDR3 sequence is CASSAGTGSPGYTF. CDR3 bases: TGTGCCAGCAGCGCCGGGACAGGGTCGCCGGGCTACACCTTC.

V and J are TRBV28 and TRBJ2-7; 7 bases fit TRBD2. Losses at the gene ends were 4 bases for V and 6 bases for J; bases not matched to a gene: 15. Germline V lookup: CDR1 MDHEN, CDR2 SYDVKM. This CDR3 has 16 residues. The CDR3 sequence is CASSSPRSGTRREQYF. DNA for the CDR3: TGTGCCAGCAGTTCCCCTAGGAGCGGGACTCGGCGCGAGCAGTACTTC.

This clone was seen once. The rearrangement links TRBV27 to TRBJ2-1; 12 bases fit TRBD2. Germline V gene data show CDR1 as MNHEY and CDR2 as SMNVEV (reference sequence). V was pared by 4 bases and J by 9 bases, with 7 bases of the junction left unmatched. The CDR3 spans 15 residues. The CDR3: CASSWTSGKEVEQFF. The CDR3 region has the DNA TGTGCCAGCAGTTGGACTAGCGGGAAGGAGGTTGAGCAGTTCTTC.

This chain's CDR3 is CASSRSGETYNEQFF. For the CDR3, the DNA is TGTGCCAGCAGCCGTAGCGGGGAAACCTACAATGAGCAGTTCTTC. The chain combines TRBV5-4 with TRBJ2-1; TRBD2 agrees at 8 bases. Losses at the gene ends were 4 bases for V and 2 bases for J; bases not matched to a gene: 5. The CDR3 is made up of 15 amino acids. Germline V lookup: CDR1 SGHNT, CDR2 YYREEE (reference sequence).

The chain links TRBV7-8 to TRBJ2-1; 8 bases align to TRBD2. V was pared by 4 bases and J by 0 bases, with 11 bases of the junction left unmatched. The CDR3 runs to 18 residues. Germline-derived CDR1 and CDR2 are SGHVS and FQNEAQ. CDR3 loop: CASSSPLTSESSYNEQFF. CDR3 bases: TGTGCCAGCAGCTCACCATTGACTAGCGAGAGCTCCTACAATGAGCAGTTCTTC.

This clone was counted once. The CDR3 DNA reads as TGCAGCGTTGGACAGGACAGGGAGGAAGCTTTCTTT. It encodes CSVGQDREEAFF. V gene TRBV29-1 combines with J gene TRBJ1-1; the match to TRBD1 covers 8 bases. CDR3 size: 12 residues. CDR1 SQVTM and CDR2 ANQGSEA come from the germline V gene. J lost 8 bases, V lost 4 bases, and 6 bases had no gene match.

V gene TRBV5-1 combines with J gene TRBJ1-1, with D possibly TRBD1 on 5 matching bases. V lost 0 bases to trimming and J lost 3 bases, with 12 bases between them. Germline V CDR1 and CDR2: SGHRS, YFSETQ. CDR3 length: 15 residues. This chain's CDR3 is CASSLGVGGDTEAFF. The CDR3 coding sequence is TGCGCCAGCAGCTTGGGGGTTGGGGGGGACACTGAAGCTTTCTTT. The full variable domain, completed using reference TRBV5-1 and TRBJ1-1, is KAGVTQTPRYLIKTRGQQVTLSCSPISGHRSVSWYQQTPGQGLQFLFEYFSETQRNKGNFPGRFSGRQFSNSRSEMNVSTLELGDSALYLCASSLGVGGDTEAFFGQGTRLTVV.

V usage is TRBV5-5 and J usage is TRBJ1-2; 8 bases are shared with TRBD1. CDR3 length: 13 amino acids. After removal of 4 bases from V and 2 bases from J, the junction contained 1 base not matched to a gene. From germline, CDR1 is SGHKS and CDR2 YYEKEE (reference sequence). The CDR3 DNA reads as TGTGCCAGCAGCAACAGGGGGAACTATGGCTACACCTTC. Translating it yields CASSNRGNYGYTF. Variable domain in full (rest from reference TRBV5-5 and TRBJ1-2): DAGVTQSPTHLIKTRGQQVTLRCSPISGHKSVSWYQQVLGQGPQFIFQYYEKEERGRGNFPDRFSARQFPNYSSELNVNALLLGDSALYLCASSNRGNYGYTFGSGTRLTVV.

The V and J genes are TRBV19 and TRBJ2-3; tentative D call: TRBD1 (6 bases). Trimming took off 1 base at V and 6 bases at J, with 14 bases between the two ends. From germline, CDR1 is LNHDA and CDR2 SQIVND (reference sequence). This CDR3 has 15 amino acids. CDR3 in amino acids: CASSIGTAYGDTQYF. CDR3 nucleotides: TGTGCCAGTAGTATAGGGACAGCATATGGGGATACGCAGTATTTT.

The J gene is TRBJ1-2, the V gene TRBV29-1; no clear D gene. V lost 6 bases, J lost 6 bases, and 11 bases lay in between. CDR3 length equals 11 residues. The germline V gene has CDR1 SQVTM and CDR2 ANQGSEA. CDR3 DNA sequence: TGCAGCGTGGGTTTGAGGGATGGCTACACCTTC. Translated: CSVGLRDGYTF. Full variable domain (missing parts from reference TRBV29-1 and TRBJ1-2): SAVISQKPSRDICQRGTSLTIQCQVDSQVTMMFWYRQQPGQSLTLIATANQGSEATYESGFVIDKFPISRPNLTFSTLTVSNMSPEDSSIYLCSVGLRDGYTFGSGTRLTVV.

CDR3 DNA: TGTGCCAGCAGTTACTCGACGCCCGGGGGGACCTACGAGCAGTACTTC. Its protein product is CASSYSTPGGTYEQYF. This chain connects TRBV6-5 to TRBJ2-7; 7 positions agree with TRBD2. With 0 bases clipped from V and 2 bases from J, the junction kept 7 bases outside the gene matches. The germline V gene encodes CDR1 MNHEY and CDR2 SVGAGI. The CDR3 extends over 16 amino acids.

The chain joins TRBV4-1 to TRBJ2-2; maybe TRBD1 (6 bases). From germline, CDR1 is MGHRA and CDR2 YSYEKL. This CDR3 region has 16 residues. V was pared by 3 bases and J by 4 bases, with 15 bases between. Written as DNA, the CDR3 is TGCGCCAGCAGCCACCCTCAAACAGGGATCACCGGGGAGCTGTTTTTT. Protein: CASSHPQTGITGELFF.

The chain links TRBV30 to TRBJ2-5; D is ambiguous. Trimming left V 1 base short and J 0 bases short, with 6 bases between. Germline V gene sequence: CDR1 GTSNPN, CDR2 SVGIG (reference sequence). CDR3 size: 13 residues. The DNA of the CDR3 is TGTGCCTGGAGTGAGAGTCACCAAGAGACCCAGTACTTC. Protein sequence: CAWSESHQETQYF.

The chain uses TRBV4-2 and TRBJ1-4, with D hard to call. Trimming shortened V by 0 bases and J by 13 bases, and 15 bases separated the two germline ends. CDR1 is LGHNA, CDR2 YNFKEQ, per germline. The CDR3 runs to 14 residues. This chain's CDR3 is CASSQEVLTDRLFF. CDR3 bases: TGTGCCAGCAGCCAAGAGGTTCTAACAGATCGACTGTTTTTT.